What follows are 15 T cell receptor beta chains derived from one specimen sequenced in a study of blood T cell repertoires in COVID-19. Method: immunoSEQ multiplex PCR; TCRdb's copy keeps in-frame clones and lacks some. Of 200,000 to 250,000 clones listed, 75% to 90% are singletons. Source material: peripheral blood. Receptors originate from a woman of 80 years or more with COVID-19, enrolled during active disease.

The chain has TRBV5-1 and TRBJ1-2; 7 nucleotides align to TRBD1. CDR3 length equals 11 residues. Germline lookup yields CDR1 SGHRS and CDR2 YFSETQ. V lost 3 bases and J lost 10; bases outside the gene matches: 3. In nucleotides, the CDR3 is TGCGCCAGCAGCTCGACAGGGATCTACACCTTC. As protein: CASSSTGIYTF.

This clone was observed a single time. The chain recombines TRBV5-4 with TRBJ2-2, with a weak D call TRBD2 (5 bases). The V gene's germline CDR1 is SGHNT and CDR2 YYREEE (reference sequence). V was cut by 7 bases and J by 8 bases, with 21 bases left in between. The CDR3 consists of 15 residues. The CDR3 DNA reads as TGTGCCAGCGGAACGGGGAGAGGACGAGGGGGGGAGCTGTTTTTT. Residues: CASGTGRGRGGELFF. Full variable domain (missing parts from reference TRBV5-4 and TRBJ2-2): ETGVTQSPTHLIKTRGQQVTLRCSSQSGHNTVSWYQQALGQGPQFIFQYYREEENGRGNFPPRFSGLQFPNYSSELNVNALELDDSALYLCASGTGRGRGGELFFGEGSRLTVL.

This clone was counted between two and nine times. This rearrangement joins TRBV5-1 to TRBJ1-2, with 7 bases matching TRBD1. Germline CDR1 SGHRS, CDR2 YFSETQ. V lost 5 bases and J lost 5; bases outside the gene matches: 9. The length of the CDR3 is 14 residues. Here the CDR3 DNA reads TGCGCCAGCAGTTCGGGACAGACAACTTATGGCTACACCTTC. Translating gives CASSSGQTTYGYTF.

The V call is TRBV27, the J call TRBJ2-7; the D gene is possibly TRBD1 (7 bases). Looked up from germline, CDR1 is MNHEY and CDR2 is SMNVEV (reference sequence). V gave up 6 bases and J gave up 3 bases, with 12 bases separating them. The CDR3 consists of 13 residues. The CDR3 DNA follows: TGTGCCAGCAGGCGACAGGGAGGCTACGAGCAGTACTTC. Translation gives CASRRQGGYEQYF.

The chain links TRBV25-1 to TRBJ1-1; 7 bases are shared with TRBD1. Germline-derived CDR1 and CDR2 are MGHDK and SYGVNS. The V and J ends lost 6 bases and 0 bases, in that order; junction bases with no gene match: 7. The CDR3 length is 15 residues. The CDR3 is CASRPWTGMNTEAFF. CDR3 DNA: TGTGCCAGCAGGCCTTGGACAGGCATGAACACTGAAGCTTTCTTT.

The chain is built from TRBV28 and TRBJ2-7; 8 positions match TRBD2. Germline lookup yields CDR1 MDHEN and CDR2 SYDVKM. V shed 7 bases and J 1 base; nucleotides not matched to a gene: 9. This CDR3 is 15 amino acids long. The CDR3 protein is CASTTGGAGSYEQYF. CDR3 bases: TGTGCCAGCACTACCGGGGGGGCGGGGTCCTACGAGCAGTACTTC.

The rearrangement joins TRBV20-1 to TRBJ1-1; the D gene is possibly TRBD1 (5 bases). This CDR3 region has 11 residues. CDR1 and CDR2 (germline): DFQATT, SNEGSKA (reference sequence). The CDR3 loop reads CRPTGNTEAFF. The DNA of the CDR3 is TGCAGACCAACAGGGAACACTGAAGCTTTCTTT.

The V call is TRBV5-1, the J call TRBJ2-7, with TRBD1 matching over 7 bases. Trimming at V came to 2 bases and at J to 4 bases, leaving 9 bases not matched to a gene. The CDR3 has 15 residues. CDR1 and CDR2 (germline): SGHRS, YFSETQ. The CDR3 nucleotides read TGCGCCAGCAGCTTCACTGACAGGGAAAGGTACGAGCAGTACTTC. Translating it yields CASSFTDRERYEQYF. Supplemented by reference TRBV5-1 and TRBJ2-7, the full variable domain reads KAGVTQTPRYLIKTRGQQVTLSCSPISGHRSVSWYQQTPGQGLQFLFEYFSETQRNKGNFPGRFSGRQFSNSRSEMNVSTLELGDSALYLCASSFTDRERYEQYFGPGTRLTVT.

The chain combines TRBV3-1 (or the pseudogene TRBV3-2) with TRBJ2-7, with a weak D call TRBD2 (6 bases). Germline loops: CDR1 LGHDT, CDR2 YNNKEL (reference sequence). The CDR3 contains 12 residues. V was cut by 4 bases and J by 3 bases, with 7 bases left in between. CDR3 bases: TGTGCCAGCAGCCGCGGGGTCTACGAGCAGTACTTC. This encodes CASSRGVYEQYF.

This chain joins TRBV4-2 and TRBJ2-7; 7 bases are shared with TRBD2. The CDR3 runs 14 residues. Germline values: CDR1 LGHNA, CDR2 YNFKEQ. The junction had 11 bases not matched to a gene; V was cut back by 6 bases and J by 6 bases. The CDR3 DNA sequence: TGTGCCAGCAGGCCTGAAGCCGGGGGGTTCGAGCAGTACTTC. This codes for CASRPEAGGFEQYF.

The chain combines TRBV5-1 with TRBJ1-1; weak D call: TRBD1 (5 bases). The CDR3 is made up of 14 amino acids. The germline CDR1 and CDR2 sequences are SGHRS and YFSETQ. V was shortened by 4 bases and J by 4 bases, with 14 bases between the two germline ends. The CDR3 nucleotides read TGCGCCAGCAGCCCAACGGTCGGGGGCACTGAAGCTTTCTTT. Protein sequence: CASSPTVGGTEAFF.

The chain employs TRBV6-1 and TRBJ1-2; D unresolved. The CDR3 contains 16 residues. Germline loops: CDR1 MNHNS, CDR2 SASEGT. V dropped 2 bases and J dropped 3 bases, with 16 bases sitting between them. The DNA of the CDR3 is TGTGCCAGCAGTGAATCGTGGGCGACCGCCTACTATGGCTACACCTTC. Translating gives CASSESWATAYYGYTF.

The chain is built from TRBV19 and TRBJ1-2; D not resolved. The germline V gene has CDR1 LNHDA and CDR2 SQIVND (reference sequence). Trimming shortened V by 6 bases and J by 6 bases, and 8 bases separated the two germline ends. This CDR3 has 11 amino acids. The CDR3 loop is CASSYLDGYTF. The DNA for the CDR3 is TGTGCCAGTAGCTATCTGGATGGCTACACCTTC.

The V gene is TRBV7-2, the J gene TRBJ1-6; no definite D call. The germline V and J ends were trimmed by 0 bases and 9 bases, with 9 bases remaining between them. This CDR3 has 14 residues. Germline V CDR1 and CDR2: SGHTA, FQGNSA. The chain's CDR3 is CASSLALGSSPLHF. CDR3 nucleotide sequence: TGTGCCAGCAGCTTAGCGCTTGGGAGTTCACCCCTCCACTTT.

The chain combines TRBV30 with TRBJ2-7; 8 bases line up with TRBD1. CDR3 length: 13 residues. The J segment lost 3 bases and the V segment lost 4 bases, leaving 5 bases of the junction unmatched. From germline, CDR1 is GTSNPN and CDR2 SVGIG (reference sequence). The DNA for the CDR3 is TGTGCCTGGACCACAGGGGGTGGCTACGAGCAGTACTTC. Amino acid sequence: CAWTTGGGYEQYF.